This T cell receptor (beta chain) was recovered during a study of regulatory T cells in long-lasting Graves disease. TCR beta libraries were built with iRepertoire HTBI primers and Arm-PCR of CDR3 regions. In the original workflow: Among the samples, some 68 TRBV and 14 TRBJ segments were identified. TCRdb recomputed calls from the multiplex PCR reads with MiXCR, one row per CDR3 protein. The V and J calls and clone size come from TCRdb's table, not from the authors' own analysis. The profile shows approximately 350,000 distinct CDR3 sequences, about 11% of them singletons. Time point in this sample: newly diagnosed GD, antithyroid drugs for less than 3 months. Construction of the TCR library relied on RNA isolated from PBMCs. Germline CDR1 is LGHNA and CDR2 is YSLEER. The J segment lost 8 bases and the V segment lost 0 bases, leaving 2 bases of the junction unmatched. The CDR3 contains 15 residues.

These sequences were also reported in another study, on T cells in Graves' hyperthyroidism and ophthalmopathy.

The genes are TRBV4-3 and TRBJ1-6; 9 bases fit TRBD1. Specimen: peripheral blood mononuclear cells (PBMCs), collected at new diagnosis, from a patient treated with antithyroid drugs. This receptor was obtained from a woman younger than 35 with Graves disease. The CDR3 region is CASSQDYRGHSPLHF. For the CDR3, the DNA is TGCGCCAGCAGCCAAGATTACAGGGGGCATTCACCCCTCCACTTT.